Described below is a single T cell receptor beta chain sequence and its context. Its antigen is currently not known. Within one base of it there is no much larger clone, and no base qualities were kept. This sample is drawn from a study of T cells in localized non-small cell lung cancer (dated by TCRdb to 2019 to 2021). Background for the entire study: T cell repertoires of 200 to 250 early-stage NSCLC patients were analyzed, with tumors being compared against uninvolved tumor-adjacent lungs. The cohort consisted of roughly 240 treatment-naive NSCLC patients whose localized lung tumors had been resected. Of the NSCLC patients, about 130 were male and approximately 100 were female, and the mean age was around 70 years. Beyond this particular receptor, the publication reports: Uninvolved tumor-adjacent lung showed the highest T cell clonality, higher than tumor, which suggests more focused antigenic responses in the adjacent lung. Higher T cell density in blood was associated with longer overall survival, whereas higher clonality in adjacent lung was associated with shorter survival. Because of the exploratory design, TCR variables were selected using unadjusted p-values without false-discovery rate correction. Of the top 100 tumor clones, a median of 57 were detected in paired uninvolved adjacent lung; roughly 26 were also among that lung's top 100. Because multi-region tumor sequencing was not performed, intratumor heterogeneity could not be ruled out.

The immunoSEQ Assay was used to sequence TCR beta CDR3 regions from DNA. On the study's bioinformatics: To compute T cell density, TCR beta template counts were normalized to usable DNA, which was estimated by amplifying housekeeping genes. Richness was estimated with the preseqR package, extrapolating to 400,000 templates for PBMC samples and 120,000 templates for tissue samples. Clonality was calculated as one minus Pielou's evenness. Tissue-enriched TCRs were identified by differential abundance testing using productive amino-acid clonotypes, minimum total count 5 and alpha 0.1. The Jaccard Index and the Morisita Overlap Index were used to measure repertoire overlap between compartments. TCR beta CDR3s were clustered by GLIPH together with public tetramer-defined viral CDR3s, and at least three viral sequences plus V-gene enrichment were required for viral motifs. This immuneACCESS table, as held by TCRdb, lists in-frame sequences with V and J called but not all clones. Of the missing ones, under half trace to an unresolved V gene in checked studies; the others have no known cause. D and trimming were read from the DNA, whereas the V and J calls and clone size are those reported in that table. The table for this sample lists around 2,500 clones; more than 20% of them were counted only once. The ten largest account for 13% of the sample.

The germline V gene yields SGDLS for CDR1 and YYNGEE for CDR2. Including cysteine and phenylalanine, the CDR3 has 15 amino acids. Only CDR3 DNA is held: 45 bases, read in frame from base 1. Trimming removed 3 bases from V and 1 base from J; the gene matches leave 6 bases unexplained. At diagnosis, peripheral blood, uninvolved tumor-adjacent lung and tumor were collected and were preserved as a mix of fresh-frozen and FFPE material. The sequencing here drew on lung tumor tissue, taken before any cancer treatment. The TCR sequence derives from a woman aged 40-70 years with stage II squamous cell lung carcinoma. The rearrangement combines TRBV9 with TRBJ1-1, with 7 central nucleotides matching TRBD1. At the DNA level, the sequence is TGTGCCAGCAGCGCCCCACCAGGGGGGAACACTGAAGCTTTCTTT. Its protein product is CASSAPPGGNTEAFF.